This record concerns one TCR beta chain sequence. This record comes from a study of cytomegalovirus exposure and HLA in healthy donors. The germline V gene encodes CDR1 MGHRA and CDR2 YSYEKL. The CDR3 runs to 15 residues. Amplification used 60 Vbeta primers and 13 Jbeta primers. Repertoires were generated with immunoSEQ multiplex PCR, while TCRdb's copy carries only in-frame clones and drops some. The sample yields hundreds of thousands of clones, around 89% seen once. This sequence originates from a woman in her late teens or twenties in good health and CMV-seronegative. What was sequenced was PBMCs. The chain links TRBV4-1 to TRBJ2-5; 13 bases agree with TRBD2. The DNA end is more similar to TRBJ2-7, so the J call may be wrong. DNA of the CDR3: TGCGCCAGCAGCCGAGGGACTAGCGGGATGGGCGAGCAGTACTTC. Translation: CASSRGTSGMGEQYF.